This entry features one T cell receptor (beta chain) sequence. V shed 3 bases and J shed 1 base, with 9 bases lying between them. The CDR3 has 14 amino acids. Reverse transcription of about 0.5 to 1 ug RNA used random hexamers. One entry per CDR3 protein results from TCRdb running MiXCR on the immunoSEQ multiplex PCR reads. The sample includes about 190,000 distinct CDR3 sequences, approximately 95% of them seen just once. The sample is drawn from a study of CD8 T cells in Susac syndrome. The origin of this receptor is a human donor with Susac syndrome. The source material was CD8+ T cells from PBMCs. V is TRBV12-3 or TRBV12-4 and J is TRBJ1-1, with D uncertain. CDR3 nucleotides: TGTGCCAGCAGTTTCGTTGAGGGGAACACTGAAGCTTTCTTT. Amino acid sequence: CASSFVEGNTEAFF.